This T cell receptor beta chain was recorded in a study of response to subunit inactivated influenza vaccine. Regarding the study as a whole: Authors suggested each seasonal flu vaccination may recruit only limited numbers of new T cells.

This clonotype was detected only a few times. Its specificity is not known. Each CDR3 protein gets one entry after TCRdb re-called the RT-PCR reads with MiXCR. The data show 500,000 or so distinct CDR3 sequences, 16% seen once. The germline V and J ends were trimmed by 6 bases and 6 bases, with 21 bases remaining between them. This CDR3 spans 15 amino acids. CDR1 and CDR2 (germline): DFQATT, SNEGSKA (reference sequence). The sequencing here drew on CD4+ T cells sorted from PBMCs, taken less than 30 months after vaccination. V and J are TRBV20-1 and TRBJ2-1; a weak D match, TRBD2 (7 bases). The receptor was derived from a man between 50 and 70 years old who received an inactivated influenza vaccine. The chain's CDR3 is CSAGSGGGGSNEQFF. The CDR3 DNA reads as TGCAGTGCCGGATCCGGAGGCGGGGGCAGCAATGAGCAGTTCTTC.